Shown below are 27 T cell receptor beta chains from a single sample sequenced in a study of CD8+CD57+ T cells in acquired aplastic anemia. Those patients picked for sequencing had displayed CD8+CD57+ cell expansion on flow cytometry. Researchers used genomic DNA as the template to profile TCR beta VDJ and CDR3. TCRdb reprocessed the reads with MiXCR, giving one entry per CDR3 protein. This table holds just over 150,000 distinct CDR3 sequences, more than 40% found once. Sequenced: sorted CD4+, CD8+, or CD8+CD57+ T cells (not recorded which) from PBMCs. These receptors were obtained from a human donor with aplastic anemia.

The chain links TRBV10-1 to TRBJ1-2, with D unresolved. V lost 1 base and J lost 3, with 6 bases in between. The germline V gene encodes CDR1 WNHNN and CDR2 SYGVQD (reference sequence). This CDR3 spans 13 amino acids. The CDR3 nucleotides are TGCGCCAGCAGTGAGTGGATAGACTATGGCTACACCTTC. This sequence encodes CASSEWIDYGYTF.

This clonotype appeared many times. The gene calls are TRBV7-8 and TRBJ2-7; TRBD1 might be the D (7 bases). The germline gives CDR1 SGHVS, CDR2 FQNEAQ. V was shortened by 2 bases and J by 6 bases, with 14 bases between the two germline ends. This CDR3 is 14 amino acids long. The CDR3 nucleotides read TGTGCCAGCAGCTTACGGAGGGGGCTGATCGAGCAGTACTTC. It codes for CASSLRRGLIEQYF.

A note on this clonotype: A read error may explain this, as a much larger clone is one base away. The genes are TRBV5-1 and TRBJ1-1; TRBD1 matches at 7 bases. Germline trimming cut 4 bases from V and 10 bases from J; bases unmatched to any gene: 16. Germline V gives CDR1 SGHRS, CDR2 YFSETQ. CDR3 length equals 15 residues. This CDR3 is CASSDSAPGGAGAFF. The CDR3 region has the DNA TGCGCCAGCAGCGACTCGGCCCCAGGGGGAGCTGGAGCTTTCTTT. Full variable domain (missing parts from reference TRBV5-1 and TRBJ1-1): KAGVTQTPRYLIKTRGQQVTLSCSPISGHRSVSWYQQTPGQGLQFLFEYFSETQRNKGNFPGRFSGRQFSNSRSEMNVSTLELGDSALYLCASSDSAPGGAGAFFGQGTRLTVV.

This clonotype appeared a single time. The DNA for the CDR3 is TGTGCCAGTAGTATAGGACAGTCGGCCACTGAAGCTTTCTTT. It encodes CASSIGQSATEAFF. The chain is built from TRBV19 and TRBJ1-1; D might be TRBD1 (5 bases). The CDR3 length is 14 residues. Germline V lookup: CDR1 LNHDA, CDR2 SQIVND (reference sequence). Trimming shortened V by 1 base and J by 4 bases, and 10 bases separated the two germline ends.

The chain has TRBV25-1 and TRBJ2-7, with D unresolved. Germline CDR1 MGHDK, CDR2 SYGVNS. The CDR3 loop spans 13 amino acids. Between the trimmed V and J ends, which lost 1 base and 6 bases, there was a span of 10 bases. In nucleotides, the CDR3 is TGTGCCAGCAGTGAATTGTTCCTCGGCGAGCAGTACTTC. It codes for CASSELFLGEQYF.

To note about this clonotype: This is likely a read error, given that the CDR3 carries no conserved phenylalanine or tryptophan at its end. The chain employs TRBV27 and TRBJ1-2; unclear D gene. The V end was cut by 7 bases, the J end by 5 bases, with 14 bases between. Per the germline V gene, CDR1 is MNHEY and CDR2 is SMNVEV (reference sequence). This CDR3 is built from 13 residues. CDR3 loop: CASTINLLYGYTL. The CDR3 DNA is TGTGCCAGCACCATAAACCTCCTATATGGCTACACCCTC.

V is TRBV19 and J is TRBJ2-5; D gene uncertain. Germline V gene lookup returns CDR1 LNHDA and CDR2 SQIVND (reference sequence). The CDR3 spans 14 residues. V was trimmed by 7 bases and J by 2 bases, leaving 14 bases between them. The DNA of the CDR3 is TGTGCCAGTACCCCCAACCCCGGGCAAGAGACCCAGTACTTC. This sequence encodes CASTPNPGQETQYF.

The rearrangement joins TRBV5-5 to TRBJ1-1; TRBD1 might be the D (5 bases). V lost 3 bases and J lost 2, with 17 bases in between. CDR1 is SGHKS and CDR2 is YYEKEE in the germline V gene (reference sequence). The CDR3 runs to 16 residues. The CDR3 sequence: CASSYTYGGVNTEAFF. CDR3 nucleotide sequence: TGTGCCAGCAGCTACACCTACGGGGGAGTCAACACTGAAGCTTTCTTT.

The rearrangement uses TRBV9 and TRBJ2-5; tentative D call: TRBD1 (6 bases). Trimming pared 4 bases from V and 5 bases from J, leaving 15 bases between. Germline V gene lookup returns CDR1 SGDLS and CDR2 YYNGEE. The CDR3 has 14 amino acids. CDR3 amino acids: CASSPSGGAETQYF. The DNA of the CDR3 is TGTGCCAGCAGCCCGAGTGGGGGCGCGGAGACCCAGTACTTC.

This clonotype has a handful of counts. This chain links TRBV10-3 with TRBJ2-2; D is ambiguous. Germline-derived CDR1 and CDR2 are ENHRY and SYGVKD. V lost 6 bases and J 0 bases, leaving 14 bases between the germline ends. This CDR3 region has 16 residues. This CDR3 reads CAISDNSVSNTGELFF. Written as DNA, the CDR3 is TGTGCCATCAGCGATAACAGCGTCTCGAACACCGGGGAGCTGTTTTTT.

V usage is TRBV30 and J usage is TRBJ2-7; no firm D call. The V gene's germline CDR1 is GTSNPN and CDR2 SVGIG (reference sequence). The V and J ends lost 1 base and 0 bases respectively, with 7 bases between them. The CDR3 is 13 residues long. CDR3 protein: CAWSERLSYEQYF. The DNA for the CDR3 is TGTGCCTGGAGTGAGAGGCTCTCCTACGAGCAGTACTTC.

This clonotype turned up a few times. The chain joins TRBV11-3 to TRBJ1-1; TRBD1 might be the D (6 bases). Trimming took 1 base from V and 7 from J, leaving 16 bases between them. This CDR3 contains 15 residues. Germline V gene lookup returns CDR1 SGHNT and CDR2 YENEEA. The CDR3 region is CASSLARGGASEAFF. The CDR3 DNA reads as TGTGCCAGCAGCTTAGCCCGGGGGGGGGCCAGTGAAGCTTTCTTT.

The chain employs TRBV9 and TRBJ1-2; D remains unclear. Germline values: CDR1 SGDLS, CDR2 YYNGEE. Trimming took 0 bases from V and 8 from J, leaving 8 bases between them. The CDR3 is 12 residues long. CDR3 amino acids: CASSVDGGGYTF. The DNA for the CDR3 is TGTGCCAGCAGCGTAGATGGCGGCGGCTACACCTTC.

Concerning this clonotype: This may arise from a read error, as a much more abundant clone is one base away. The rearrangement uses TRBV11-3 and TRBJ1-1; the match to TRBD1 covers 9 bases. The V gene end was trimmed by 8 bases and the J gene end by 1 base; junction bases not matched to a gene: 14. The CDR3 length is 17 residues. Germline V gene data show CDR1 as SGHNT and CDR2 as YENEEA. CDR3 sequence reads: CASGQSIDRGKNTEAFF. The CDR3 nucleotides read TGTGCCAGCGGCCAGTCGATAGACAGGGGGAAGAACACTGAAGCTTTCTTT.

This clonotype has only a few counts. The rearrangement joins TRBV20-1 to TRBJ2-7; D is perhaps TRBD2 (6 bases). CDR3 length: 13 residues. V lost 6 bases, J lost 3 bases, and 15 bases lay in between. Germline CDR1 is DFQATT and CDR2 is SNEGSKA (reference sequence). CDR3 DNA sequence: TGCAGTGCCCCCGGGACGGGACTCTACGAGCAGTACTTC. Its translation is CSAPGTGLYEQYF.

This clonotype appeared a few times. This rearrangement joins TRBV10-2 to TRBJ1-6, with TRBD1 identical over 7 bases. The germline V gene encodes CDR1 WSHSY and CDR2 SAAADI. V lost 6 bases, J lost 3 bases, and 5 bases stayed unmatched. The length of the CDR3 is 15 residues. CDR3 residues: CASSEGTVYNSPLHF. The CDR3, as DNA: TGCGCCAGCAGCGAGGGGACAGTCTATAATTCACCCCTCCACTTT.

V usage is TRBV20-1 and J usage is TRBJ2-7; 10 positions match TRBD1. Trimming cost V 2 bases and J 2 bases; bases outside gene matches: 6. Germline V gene sequence: CDR1 DFQATT, CDR2 SNEGSKA (reference sequence). The CDR3 is 15 residues long. For the CDR3, the DNA is TGCAGTGCTAGAACTCGACAGGGGGCGACCTACGAGCAGTACTTC. Translated, it gives CSARTRQGATYEQYF.

V gene TRBV29-1 combines with J gene TRBJ2-2; a possible D gene is TRBD1 (6 bases). Germline lookup yields CDR1 SQVTM and CDR2 ANQGSEA. This CDR3 has 13 amino acids. V was cut by 2 bases and J by 9 bases, with 13 bases left in between. The CDR3 DNA follows: TGCAGCGTTGAATACAGGGTGGACAGGGAGCTGTTTTTT. This codes for CSVEYRVDRELFF.

V is TRBV7-8 and J is TRBJ2-7; D tentatively reads TRBD1 or TRBD2 (6 bases each). The germline V gene encodes CDR1 SGHVS and CDR2 FQNEAQ. The CDR3 contains 13 residues. Trimming took 5 bases from V and 7 from J, leaving 15 bases between them. CDR3 coding DNA: TGTGCCAGCAGCACCGGGGGCGCGCGGGAGCAGTACTTC. It is translated as CASSTGGAREQYF.

The chain employs TRBV19 and TRBJ2-7, with a possible D match to TRBD1 (5 bases). The length of the CDR3 is 14 residues. CDR1 and CDR2 from the germline V gene are LNHDA and SQIVND (reference sequence). V lost 6 bases to trimming and J lost 0 bases, with 12 bases between them. Here the CDR3 DNA reads TGTGCCAGTAGGAAGGGGTCGGACTCCTACGAGCAGTACTTC. As protein: CASRKGSDSYEQYF.

The V and J genes are TRBV20-1 and TRBJ1-2; D not certain. The CDR3 extends over 14 amino acids. Germline V CDR1 and CDR2: DFQATT, SNEGSKA (reference sequence). CDR3 in DNA: TGCAGATTGGAGCGGGCCGAACTTAACTATGGCTACACCTTC. Translating gives CRLERAELNYGYTF.

A note on this clonotype: Given the absence of the conserved phenylalanine or tryptophan at the CDR3 end, a read error is likely. This chain links TRBV5-6 with TRBJ2-3, with 12 positions matching TRBD2. The CDR3 is 18 residues long. In germline, CDR1 is SGHDT, CDR2 YYEEEE. With V trimmed by 3 bases and J by 6 bases, 14 bases remained unmatched. DNA of the CDR3: TGTGCCAGCAGCTCCACCTACCCTAGACTAGCGGGAGATGATACGCAGTATTCT. Translating it yields CASSSTYPRLAGDDTQYS.

The chain employs TRBV15 and TRBJ1-2; possibly TRBD1 for D (5 bases). The CDR3 totals 13 residues. Germline assignment: CDR1 LNHNV and CDR2 YYDKDF (reference sequence). V shed 2 bases and J shed 7 bases, with 11 bases lying between them. The CDR3 loop reads CATSRQGASGYTF. DNA of the CDR3: TGTGCCACCAGCAGACAGGGAGCTAGTGGCTACACCTTC. The entire variable domain, with the rest obtained from reference TRBV15 and TRBJ1-2, is as follows: DAMVIQNPRYQVTQFGKPVTLSCSQTLNHNVMYWYQQKSSQAPKLLFHYYDKDFNNEADTPDNFQSRRPNTSFCFLDIRSPGLGDTAMYLCATSRQGASGYTFGSGTRLTVV.

CDR3 coding DNA: TGTGCCACCAGCAGAGATTTACCTCCGGGACTAGTGGGCGAGCAGTACTTC. This sequence encodes CATSRDLPPGLVGEQYF. The chain couples TRBV15 to TRBJ2-7, with 8 bases lining up with TRBD2. Trimming at V came to 0 bases and at J to 6 bases, leaving 13 bases not matched to a gene. The CDR3 runs to 17 residues. Germline CDR1 and CDR2: LNHNV and YYDKDF (reference sequence).

On this clonotype: This sequence may be a read error, since a much larger clone differs from it by one base. The chain combines TRBV5-1 with TRBJ2-6, with D perhaps matching TRBD1 or TRBD2 (5 bases each). The CDR3 loop spans 15 amino acids. Germline V gene data show CDR1 as SGHRS and CDR2 as YFSETQ. The CDR3 here is CASSPGPSGANVPTF. CDR3 nucleotides: TGCGCCAGCAGCCCGGGGCCGTCTGGGGCCAACGTCCCGACTTTC.

This clonotype was picked up a small number of times. The V gene is TRBV12-3 or TRBV12-4, the J gene TRBJ1-6; TRBD1 matches 7 bases. The CDR3 is made up of 14 amino acids. V was pared by 5 bases and J by 14 bases, with 12 bases of the junction left unmatched. The CDR3: CASSINTGDFSLHF. DNA of the CDR3: TGTGCCAGCAGTATCAATACAGGGGACTTCTCCCTCCACTTT.

The table lists this clonotype with a few counts. J is TRBJ2-1 and V is TRBV4-1; D is possibly TRBD2 (5 bases). Trimming removed 4 bases at V and 7 bases at J, with 17 bases between. This CDR3 is 15 amino acids long. Germline CDR1 MGHRA, CDR2 YSYEKL. The CDR3: CASSLFEGVSNEQFF. CDR3 DNA sequence: TGCGCCAGCAGCCTCTTTGAGGGAGTGTCTAATGAGCAGTTCTTC.